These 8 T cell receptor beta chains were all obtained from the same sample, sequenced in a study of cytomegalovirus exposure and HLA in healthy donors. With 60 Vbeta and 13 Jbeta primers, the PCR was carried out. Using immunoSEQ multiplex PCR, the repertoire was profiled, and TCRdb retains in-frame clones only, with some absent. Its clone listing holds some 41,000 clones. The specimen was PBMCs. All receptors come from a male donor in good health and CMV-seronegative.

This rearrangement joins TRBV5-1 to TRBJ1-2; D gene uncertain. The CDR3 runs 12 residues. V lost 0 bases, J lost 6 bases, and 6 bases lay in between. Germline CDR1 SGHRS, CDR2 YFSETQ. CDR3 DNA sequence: TGCGCCAGCAGCTTGGACCGAGATGGCTACACCTTC. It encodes CASSLDRDGYTF.

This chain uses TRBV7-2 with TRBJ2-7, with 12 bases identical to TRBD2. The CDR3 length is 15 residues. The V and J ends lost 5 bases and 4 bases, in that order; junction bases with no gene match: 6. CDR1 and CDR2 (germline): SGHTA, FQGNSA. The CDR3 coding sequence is TGTGCCAGCAGCCCCGGACTAGCGGGGAGATACGAGCAGTACTTC. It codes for CASSPGLAGRYEQYF.

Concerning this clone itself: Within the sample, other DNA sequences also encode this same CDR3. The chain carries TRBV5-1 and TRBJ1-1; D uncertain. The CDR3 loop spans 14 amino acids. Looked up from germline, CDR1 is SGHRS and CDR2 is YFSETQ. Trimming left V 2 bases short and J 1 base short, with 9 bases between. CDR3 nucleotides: TGCGCCAGCAGCTTATGGGCGGGGAACACTGAAGCTTTCTTT. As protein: CASSLWAGNTEAFF.

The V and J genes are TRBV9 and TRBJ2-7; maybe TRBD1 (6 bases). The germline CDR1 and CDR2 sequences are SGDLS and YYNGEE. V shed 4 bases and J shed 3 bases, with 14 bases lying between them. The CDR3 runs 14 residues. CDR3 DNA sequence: TGTGCCAGCAGCCCCCGGGACACCTACTACGAGCAGTACTTC. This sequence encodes CASSPRDTYYEQYF.

CDR3 region: CATGGRYNEQFF. The CDR3, as DNA: TGTGCCACCGGGGGGCGCTACAATGAGCAGTTCTTC. V and J are TRBV2 and TRBJ2-1; tentatively, D is TRBD2 (7 bases). Germline lookup yields CDR1 SNHLY and CDR2 FYNNEI. The CDR3 contains 12 residues. V was shortened by 10 bases and J by 3 bases, with 10 bases between the two germline ends. Full variable domain (remainder filled in from reference TRBV2 and TRBJ2-1): EPEVTQTPSHQVTQMGQEVILRCVPISNHLYFYWYRQILGQKVEFLVSFYNNEISEKSEIFDDQFSVERPDGSNFTLKIRSTKLEDSAMYFCATGGRYNEQFFGPGTRLTVL.

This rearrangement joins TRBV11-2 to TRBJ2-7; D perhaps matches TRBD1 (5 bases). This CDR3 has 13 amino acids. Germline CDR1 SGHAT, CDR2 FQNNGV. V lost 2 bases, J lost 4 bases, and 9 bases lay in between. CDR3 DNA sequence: TGTGCCAGCAGCTTAACAGGTCGGTACGAGCAGTACTTC. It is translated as CASSLTGRYEQYF.

The CDR3, as DNA: TGTGCCAGCAGTCCAGACAGGGGGTTCACCGGGGAGCTGTTTTTT. It is translated as CASSPDRGFTGELFF. The chain couples TRBV11-2 to TRBJ2-2; 9 bases map to TRBD1. In germline, CDR1 is SGHAT, CDR2 FQNNGV. V shed 6 bases, J shed 4 bases, and the junction held 6 bases outside the gene matches. This CDR3 comprises 15 residues. Full variable domain (outside the CDR3, taken from reference TRBV11-2 and TRBJ2-2): EAGVAQSPRYKIIEKRQSVAFWCNPISGHATLYWYQQILGQGPKLLIQFQNNGVVDDSQLPKDRFSAERLKGVDSTLKIQPAKLEDSAVYLCASSPDRGFTGELFFGEGSRLTVL.

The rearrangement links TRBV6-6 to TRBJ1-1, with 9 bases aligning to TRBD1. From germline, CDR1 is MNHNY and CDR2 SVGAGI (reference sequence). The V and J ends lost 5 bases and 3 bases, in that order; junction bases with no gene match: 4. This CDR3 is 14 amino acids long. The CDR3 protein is CASSRQGEDTEAFF. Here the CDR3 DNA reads TGTGCCAGCAGTAGACAGGGGGAGGACACTGAAGCTTTCTTT.